This is a list of T cell receptor beta chains from one sample in a study of cytomegalovirus exposure and HLA in healthy donors. Repertoires were generated with immunoSEQ multiplex PCR, while TCRdb's copy carries only in-frame clones and drops some. The sample lists approximately 150,000 clones, 70% to 85% occurring once. The sample comprised PBMCs. The receptors were sampled from a man in his forties or fifties in good health and CMV-seronegative. The CDR3 runs from the conserved cysteine through the conserved F or W. The D gene is left open where the match is weak. Part of the rows lack a size; the others show once, few, many or a class for expanded clones.

J gene: TRBJ1-1; V gene: TRBV11-1; clone size: .; D gene: TRBD1; CDR3 protein: CASSLGSGTATEAFF; CDR3 DNA: TGTGCCAGCAGCTTAGGCTCCGGGACAGCCACTGAAGCTTTCTTT
J gene: TRBJ2-7; V gene: TRBV7-6; clone size: .; D gene: TRBD1; CDR3 protein: CASSLARTGESEQYF; CDR3 DNA: TGTGCCAGCAGCTTAGCCCGGACAGGGGAGAGCGAGCAGTACTTC
J gene: TRBJ2-1; V gene: TRBV28; clone size: few; D gene: TRBD2; CDR3 protein: CASSFSGRAAMDNEQFF; CDR3 DNA: TGTGCCAGCAGTTTCTCCGGGAGGGCCGCTATGGACAATGAGCAGTTCTTC
J gene: TRBJ2-1; V gene: TRBV19; clone size: few; D gene: TRBD2; CDR3 protein: CASSGTREVNNEQFF; CDR3 DNA: TGTGCCAGTAGCGGGACTAGAGAGGTTAACAATGAGCAGTTCTTC
J gene: TRBJ2-1; V gene: TRBV23-1; clone size: .; D gene: .; CDR3 protein: CASTLSYTGSSYNEQFF; CDR3 DNA: TGCGCCAGCACCCTTTCCTATACAGGGAGCTCCTACAATGAGCAGTTCTTC
J gene: TRBJ1-1; V gene: TRBV6-1; clone size: .; D gene: .; CDR3 protein: CASMKTTGWTEAFF; CDR3 DNA: TGTGCCAGCATGAAGACGACAGGCTGGACTGAAGCTTTCTTT
J gene: TRBJ1-4; V gene: TRBV10-1; clone size: .; D gene: .; CDR3 protein: CASSEMGVLGEKLFF; CDR3 DNA: TGCGCCAGCAGTGAGATGGGAGTTCTAGGTGAAAAACTGTTTTTT
J gene: TRBJ1-2; V gene: TRBV6-5; clone size: .; D gene: TRBD1; CDR3 protein: CASRGQGTPNYGYTF; CDR3 DNA: TGTGCCAGCAGGGGACAGGGCACACCCAACTATGGCTACACCTTC
J gene: TRBJ1-3; V gene: TRBV5-1; clone size: .; D gene: TRBD1; CDR3 protein: CASSRGTGRAFSGNTIYF; CDR3 DNA: TGCGCCAGCAGCCGCGGGACAGGCCGTGCCTTCTCTGGAAACACCATATATTTT
J gene: TRBJ2-1; V gene: TRBV7-9; clone size: few; D gene: .; CDR3 protein: CASSLSRLPKNEQFF; CDR3 DNA: TGTGCCAGCAGCCTTAGCCGGCTACCCAAAAATGAGCAGTTCTTC
J gene: TRBJ2-7; V gene: TRBV7-6; clone size: .; D gene: TRBD2; CDR3 protein: CASSHGLAGIKEQYF; CDR3 DNA: TGTGCCAGCAGCCACGGACTAGCGGGGATTAAGGAGCAGTACTTC
J gene: TRBJ1-6; V gene: TRBV19; clone size: few; D gene: .; CDR3 protein: CASSLLDRNSPLHF; CDR3 DNA: TGTGCCAGTAGTCTCCTAGATAGGAATTCACCCCTCCACTTT
J gene: TRBJ1-2; V gene: TRBV7-2; clone size: once; D gene: TRBD1; CDR3 protein: CASSGPTGGQTGGYTF; CDR3 DNA: TGTGCCAGCAGCGGCCCGACAGGGGGCCAAACAGGGGGCTACACCTTC
J gene: TRBJ2-7; V gene: TRBV28; clone size: .; D gene: .; CDR3 protein: CASSSSKGEVSYEQYF; CDR3 DNA: TGTGCCAGCAGTTCCTCGAAGGGGGAAGTCTCCTACGAGCAGTACTTC
J gene: TRBJ2-7; V gene: TRBV27; clone size: .; D gene: .; CDR3 protein: CASSSSTATYEQYF; CDR3 DNA: TGTGCCAGCAGTTCGTCGACAGCCACCTACGAGCAGTACTTC
J gene: TRBJ1-1; V gene: TRBV5-8; clone size: .; D gene: TRBD1; CDR3 protein: CASSRPGTGTNTEAFF; CDR3 DNA: TGTGCCAGCAGCCGTCCCGGGACAGGGACGAACACTGAAGCTTTCTTT
J gene: TRBJ2-7; V gene: TRBV5-1; clone size: .; D gene: TRBD1; CDR3 protein: CASSLRTGGHEQYF; CDR3 DNA: TGCGCCAGCAGCTTAAGGACAGGGGGACACGAGCAGTACTTC
J gene: TRBJ2-7; V gene: TRBV7-9; clone size: .; D gene: TRBD2; CDR3 protein: CASSGPGTSGRVAYEQYF; CDR3 DNA: TGTGCCAGCAGCGGCCCCGGGACTAGCGGGAGGGTGGCCTACGAGCAGTACTTC
J gene: TRBJ2-2; V gene: TRBV6-5; clone size: few; D gene: TRBD1; CDR3 protein: CATHGQVNTGELFF; CDR3 DNA: TGTGCCACCCACGGACAGGTGAACACCGGGGAGCTGTTTTTT
J gene: TRBJ2-4; V gene: TRBV28; clone size: .; D gene: TRBD2; CDR3 protein: CASSDSGRDNIQYF; CDR3 DNA: TGTGCCAGCAGTGATAGCGGGAGAGATAACATTCAGTACTTC
J gene: TRBJ2-2; V gene: TRBV7-6; clone size: .; D gene: TRBD2; CDR3 protein: CASSQGTSGNTGELFF; CDR3 DNA: TGTGCCAGCAGCCAAGGGACTAGCGGAAACACCGGGGAGCTGTTTTTT
J gene: TRBJ2-5; V gene: TRBV19; clone size: .; D gene: TRBD1; CDR3 protein: CASSRDREETQYF; CDR3 DNA: TGTGCCAGTAGTAGGGACAGGGAAGAGACCCAGTACTTC
J gene: TRBJ1-5; V gene: TRBV29-1; clone size: .; D gene: TRBD1; CDR3 protein: CSVGGQDQPQHF; CDR3 DNA: TGCAGCGTTGGAGGACAGGATCAGCCCCAGCATTTT